The T cell receptor (beta chain) described here comes from a study of shared clonotypes between healthy human individuals. Some clones are missing from TCRdb's copy, which holds only in-frame ones; the method was immunoSEQ multiplex PCR. The sample carries about 1.5 million clones, around 98% recorded once. This CDR3 region has 14 residues. CDR1 and CDR2 (germline): LNHDA, SQIVND (reference sequence). Between the trimmed V and J ends, which lost 4 bases and 0 bases, there was a span of 6 bases. The sequence came from a man aged 25 to 40 in good health. V is TRBV19 and J is TRBJ2-2; no definite D call. What was sequenced was naive CD4+ T cells sorted from blood. Subset meaning: CD45RA+ positively selected. CDR3 coding DNA: TGTGCCAGTAGTACGACCCCGAACACCGGGGAGCTGTTTTTT. It encodes CASSTTPNTGELFF.